This T cell receptor (beta chain) was recovered during a study of T cell repertoires in cytomegalovirus infection (dated by TCRdb to the late 2010s). About the full investigation: Alongside well-studied HLA-B-restricted epitopes, the peptide stimulations were aimed at recently identified HLA-C-restricted CMV epitopes, whose presentation resists viral immunomodulation. Donor HLA type was relevant to the analysis, because carriage of CMV infection together with the matching HLA type was indicated by public TCR beta signatures. The investigation overall reported the following: In both this cohort and an independent cohort of 352 donors, the cumulative frequency of public TCR beta family members distinguished carriers of CMV infection plus the relevant HLA type. The ex vivo response was dominated by HLA-C-restricted CMV-specific TCR beta clonotypes, and the single most frequent clonotype in two of eight donors was supplied by these HLA-C-restricted clonotypes.

Regarding this clonotype: The antigen it recognizes is unknown. Within one base of it there is no much larger clone, and no base qualities were kept.

Data came from an Illumina HiSeq 1500. Using fastp trimming at Q25 and MiXCR clonotype assembly, TCRdb reanalyzed the public sequencing data and kept in-frame beta chains. Identical CDR3 protein sequences are pooled into one entry, listed with their most common genes and DNA. The sample profile shows 110,000 or so distinct CDR3 sequences; under 30% of them were found once. The ten largest account for approximately 78% of the sample. The sample's treatment or condition label, decoded: in vitro stimulation with specific CMV peptide epitopes to enrich CMV-specific T cells. At the junction V is shortened by 7 bases and J by 6 bases, with 6 bases in between. The CDR3 runs 11 amino acids, cysteine and phenylalanine included. Here the CDR3 DNA is all that survives: 33 bases in frame from base 1. CDR1 and CDR2 (MNHNY, SVGAGI) derive from the germline V gene (reference sequence).

The specimen was CD8+ T cells from cultured PBMCs, collected from culture after CMV antigen stimulation. The chain was built from TRBV6-6 and TRBJ2-2; no D gene can be assigned with confidence. This receptor was taken from a human donor in good health (CMV status not recorded). Some clones in this sample may be carry-over from other donors' samples. The CDR3 is CASTGPGELFF. The nucleotides read TGTGCCAGCACTGGGCCCGGGGAGCTGTTTTTT.